The following is a T cell receptor beta chain sequence with its context. This sample is part of a study of blood T cell repertoires in COVID-19. Using immunoSEQ multiplex PCR, the repertoire was profiled, and TCRdb retains in-frame clones only, with some absent. The data hold 60,000 to 95,000 clones, with around 91% observed a single time. The CDR3 covers 14 residues. Germline V lookup: CDR1 MNHEY, CDR2 SMNVEV (reference sequence). V was trimmed by 6 bases and J by 5 bases, leaving 16 bases between them. The sequencing sample was made of peripheral blood. This clonotype originated in a human donor in a cohort sampled during active COVID-19. V gene TRBV27 combines with J gene TRBJ1-1, with a tentative D call TRBD1 (6 bases). Here the CDR3 DNA reads TGTGCCAGCAGCTCATTTCCAGGGGATACTGAAGCTTTCTTT. Translated, it gives CASSSFPGDTEAFF.